Reported below is one T cell receptor beta chain. What it recognizes is unknown. The sample comes from a study of shared clonotypes between healthy human individuals. Turning to the study itself: Each donor contributed plates that comprised three CD4 naive, three CD4 memory, two CD8 naive and one CD8 memory.

Overall study findings and caveats: Measured sharing among donors was expected to vary with sequencing depth. Sharing across four donors was highest in naive CD4 (roughly 5%) and lowest in memory CD8 (0.4%).

CD45RO-negative, CCR7-positively selected cells formed the naive CD8 fraction, excluding terminally differentiated effector memory CD45RA+ cells. TCRdb keeps only in-frame clones here, not all; method: immunoSEQ multiplex PCR. The table records approximately 1.9 million clones, roughly 93% of them present only once. V was pared by 5 bases and J by 7 bases, with 7 bases of the junction left unmatched. The germline V gene has CDR1 MNHEY and CDR2 SMNVEV (reference sequence). The CDR3 extends over 13 amino acids. Sequencing was performed on naive CD8+ T cells from PBMCs. This rearrangement joins TRBV27 to TRBJ2-7, with TRBD1 matching over 8 bases. The sequence came from a man aged 18 to 35 in good health. Some clones in this sample may be carry-over from other donors' samples. This CDR3 reads CASSVGQAKEQYF. The CDR3 DNA is TGTGCCAGCAGTGTGGGACAGGCGAAAGAGCAGTACTTC.